The clone carrying this T cell receptor (beta chain) was seen a few times. The antigen remains unidentified. The sample is drawn from a study of T cell responses to AZD1222 COVID-19 vaccine. About the research overall: Some second doses came at about 4 weeks and others at about 12 weeks; these were pooled.

V lost 2 bases to trimming and J lost 6 bases, with 7 bases between them. Germline CDR1 and CDR2: ENHRY and SYGVKD. This CDR3 spans 13 amino acids. Whole-study findings and limits: Spike was spanned by vaccine-associated CD4 TCRs, which were dominant at 160-218 and 743-854. Every sample of the repertoires postdated the peak T cell response. The sample set comprised mostly white British donors with more females, and clonal diversity was possibly underestimated.

Libraries were prepared by immunoSEQ multiplex PCR; TCRdb keeps only in-frame clonotypes and omits some of them. Of approximately 73,000 clones listed, 82% are singletons. This sequence originates from an adult in good health. The chain carries TRBV10-3 and TRBJ2-2, with D maybe TRBD1 (5 bases). The sample consisted of peripheral blood, taken on day 0 of AZD1222 vaccination. The CDR3 DNA sequence: TGTGCCATCAGTGAGCAAGGGGCCGGGGAGCTGTTTTTT. It codes for CAISEQGAGELFF.